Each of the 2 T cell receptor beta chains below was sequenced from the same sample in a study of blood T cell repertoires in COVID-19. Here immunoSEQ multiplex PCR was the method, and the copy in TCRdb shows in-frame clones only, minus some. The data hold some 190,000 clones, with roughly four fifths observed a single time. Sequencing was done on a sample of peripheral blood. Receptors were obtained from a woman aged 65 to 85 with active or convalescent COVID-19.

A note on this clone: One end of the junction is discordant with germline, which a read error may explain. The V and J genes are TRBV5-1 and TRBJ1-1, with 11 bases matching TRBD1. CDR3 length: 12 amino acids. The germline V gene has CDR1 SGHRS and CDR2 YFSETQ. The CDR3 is CASSPQGQGGLF. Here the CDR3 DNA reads TGCGCCAGCAGCCCGCAGGGACAGGGGGGACTCTTT.

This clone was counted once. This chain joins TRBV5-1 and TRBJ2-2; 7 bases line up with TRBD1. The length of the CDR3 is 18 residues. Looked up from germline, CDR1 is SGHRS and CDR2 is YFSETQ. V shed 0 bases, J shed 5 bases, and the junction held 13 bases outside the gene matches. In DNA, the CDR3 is TGCGCCAGCAGCTTGGCCGTCACAGGGGCGTCACCAACCGGGGAGCTGTTTTTT. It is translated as CASSLAVTGASPTGELFF.